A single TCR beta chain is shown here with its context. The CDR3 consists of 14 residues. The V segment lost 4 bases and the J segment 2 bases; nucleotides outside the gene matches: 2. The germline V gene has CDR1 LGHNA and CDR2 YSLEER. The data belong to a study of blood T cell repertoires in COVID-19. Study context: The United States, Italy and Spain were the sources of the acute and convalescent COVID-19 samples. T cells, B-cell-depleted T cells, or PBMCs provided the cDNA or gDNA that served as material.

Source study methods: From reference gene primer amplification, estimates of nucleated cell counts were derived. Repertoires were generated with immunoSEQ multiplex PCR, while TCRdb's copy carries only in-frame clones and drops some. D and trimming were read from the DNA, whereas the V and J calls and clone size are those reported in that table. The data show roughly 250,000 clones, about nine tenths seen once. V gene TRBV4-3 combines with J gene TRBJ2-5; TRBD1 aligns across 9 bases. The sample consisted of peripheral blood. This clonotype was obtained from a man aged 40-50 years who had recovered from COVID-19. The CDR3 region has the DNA TGCGCCAGCAGCCTCGGGACAGGGCAAGAGACCCAGTACTTC. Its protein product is CASSLGTGQETQYF.